This entry concerns a single TCR beta chain. This CDR3 has 15 residues. Trimming removed 2 bases at V and 2 bases at J, with 13 bases between. In germline, CDR1 is KGHSH, CDR2 LQKENI. This record comes from a study of blood T cell repertoires in COVID-19. At the level of the study: Sources were T cells, B-cell-depleted T cells, or PBMCs; the material itself was cDNA or gDNA.

In the original analysis: The assay estimated nucleated cells by amplifying reference gene primers. Only in-frame clones appear in the TCRdb table, and some are missing; sequencing was by immunoSEQ multiplex PCR. That table supplies the V and J calls and clone size; D and trimming were determined from the DNA. This sample yields 210,000 or so clones, of which around 80% are seen a single time; approximately 12% belongs to the top ten. The rearrangement joins TRBV18 to TRBJ2-7; D perhaps matches TRBD1 (6 bases). The sequence was collected from a woman aged 40 to 50 with acute or convalescent COVID-19. Material: peripheral blood. For the CDR3, the DNA is TGTGCCAGCTCACCAAGGGACAACGGGGCCTACGAGCAGTACTTC. Translation gives CASSPRDNGAYEQYF. Full variable domain (missing parts from reference TRBV18 and TRBJ2-7): NAGVMQNPRHLVRRRGQEARLRCSPMKGHSHVYWYRQLPEEGLKFMVYLQKENIIDESGMPKERFSAEFPKEGPSILRIQQVVRGDSAAYFCASSPRDNGAYEQYFGPGTRLTVT.